This TCR beta chain was obtained from a study of blood T cell repertoires in COVID-19. From germline, CDR1 is LNHDA and CDR2 SQIVND (reference sequence). The CDR3 has 14 residues. J gave up 5 bases and V 3 bases, and 4 bases lay outside the gene matches. Sequencing used immunoSEQ multiplex PCR; TCRdb keeps in-frame clones, though not all of them. The sample carries some 400,000 clones, 89% recorded once. The sequence was obtained from a woman aged 30 to 39 who had recovered from COVID-19. Sequencing input: PBMCs or T cells enriched from blood (not recorded which). This chain connects TRBV19 to TRBJ2-7, with 10 bases aligning to TRBD1. The CDR3 DNA is TGTGCCAGTAGTATGGGACAGGGGCCCAACGAGCAGTACTTC. Encoded protein: CASSMGQGPNEQYF.